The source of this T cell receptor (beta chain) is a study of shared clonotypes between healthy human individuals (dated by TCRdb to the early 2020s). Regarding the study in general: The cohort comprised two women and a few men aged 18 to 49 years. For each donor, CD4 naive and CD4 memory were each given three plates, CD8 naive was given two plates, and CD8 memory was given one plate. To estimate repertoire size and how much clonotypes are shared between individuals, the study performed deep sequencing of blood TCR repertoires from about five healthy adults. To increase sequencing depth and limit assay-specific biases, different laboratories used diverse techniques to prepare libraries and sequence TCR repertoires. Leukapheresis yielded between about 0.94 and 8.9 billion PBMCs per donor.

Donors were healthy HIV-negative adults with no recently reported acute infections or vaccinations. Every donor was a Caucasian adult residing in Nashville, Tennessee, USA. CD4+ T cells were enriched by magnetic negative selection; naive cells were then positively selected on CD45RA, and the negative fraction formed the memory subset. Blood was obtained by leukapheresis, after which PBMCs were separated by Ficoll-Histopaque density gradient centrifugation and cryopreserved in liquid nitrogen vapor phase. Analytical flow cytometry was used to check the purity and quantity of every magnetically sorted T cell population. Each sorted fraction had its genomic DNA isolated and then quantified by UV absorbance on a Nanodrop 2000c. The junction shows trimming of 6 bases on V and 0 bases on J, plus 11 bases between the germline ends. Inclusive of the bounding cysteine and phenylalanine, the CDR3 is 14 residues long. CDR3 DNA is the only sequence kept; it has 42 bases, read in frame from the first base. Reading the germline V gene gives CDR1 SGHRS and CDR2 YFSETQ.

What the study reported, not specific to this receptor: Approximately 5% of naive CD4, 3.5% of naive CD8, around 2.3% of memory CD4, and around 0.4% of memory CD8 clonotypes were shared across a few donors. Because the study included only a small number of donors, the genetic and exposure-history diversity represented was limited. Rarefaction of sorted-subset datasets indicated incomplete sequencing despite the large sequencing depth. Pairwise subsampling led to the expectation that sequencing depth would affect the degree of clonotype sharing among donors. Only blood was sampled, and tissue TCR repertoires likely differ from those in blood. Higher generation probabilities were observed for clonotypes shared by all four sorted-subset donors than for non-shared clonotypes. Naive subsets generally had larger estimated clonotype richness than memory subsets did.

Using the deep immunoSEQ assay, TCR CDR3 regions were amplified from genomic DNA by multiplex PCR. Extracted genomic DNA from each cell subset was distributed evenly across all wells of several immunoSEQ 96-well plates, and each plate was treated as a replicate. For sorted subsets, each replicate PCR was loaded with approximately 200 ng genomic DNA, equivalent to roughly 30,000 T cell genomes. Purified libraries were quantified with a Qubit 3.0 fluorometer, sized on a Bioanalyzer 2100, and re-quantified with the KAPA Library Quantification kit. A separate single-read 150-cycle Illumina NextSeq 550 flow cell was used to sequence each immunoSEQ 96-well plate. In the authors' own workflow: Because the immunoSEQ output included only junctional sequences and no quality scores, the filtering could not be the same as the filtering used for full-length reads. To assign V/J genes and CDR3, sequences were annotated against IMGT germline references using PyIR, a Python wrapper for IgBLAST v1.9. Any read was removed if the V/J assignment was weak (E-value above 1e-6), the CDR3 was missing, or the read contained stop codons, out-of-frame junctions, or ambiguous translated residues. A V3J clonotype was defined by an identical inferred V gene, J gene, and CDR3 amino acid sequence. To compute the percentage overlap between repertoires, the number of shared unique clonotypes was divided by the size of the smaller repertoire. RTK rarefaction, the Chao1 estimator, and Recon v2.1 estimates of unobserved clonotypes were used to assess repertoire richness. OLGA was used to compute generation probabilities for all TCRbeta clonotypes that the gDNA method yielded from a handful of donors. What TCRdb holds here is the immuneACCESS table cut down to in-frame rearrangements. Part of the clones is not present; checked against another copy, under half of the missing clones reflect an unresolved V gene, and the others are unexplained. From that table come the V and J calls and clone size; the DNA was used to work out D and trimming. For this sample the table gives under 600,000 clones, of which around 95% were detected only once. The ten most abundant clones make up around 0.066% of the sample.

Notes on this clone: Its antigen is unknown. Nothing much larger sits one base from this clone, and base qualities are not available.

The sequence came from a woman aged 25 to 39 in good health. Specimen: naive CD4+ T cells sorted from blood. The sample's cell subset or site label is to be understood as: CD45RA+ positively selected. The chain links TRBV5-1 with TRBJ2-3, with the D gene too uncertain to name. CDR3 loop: CASNSAGSTDTQYF. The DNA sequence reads TGCGCCAGCAACTCAGCTGGCAGCACAGATACGCAGTATTTT.